The source of this T cell receptor beta chain is a study of blood T cell repertoires in COVID-19 (dated by TCRdb to 2018 to 2020). Background on the whole study: Collaborator samples came from the United States, Italy and Spain and covered acute and convalescent phases of COVID-19. The samples were drawn from the first 160 participants of the ongoing ImmuneRACE study and from 1,254 subjects provided by 6 global collaborators. Subjects who had been exposed to COVID-19, were actively infected with it, or had recovered from it provided the deeply sampled blood TCRbeta repertoires that made up the dataset. Where available, HLA class I and class II types were taken from metadata supplied by the sample provider and were not determined by assay-based typing. The material from the prospective study consisted of cDNA or gDNA derived from T cells, B-cell-depleted T cells, or PBMCs. The repertoires were released in a freely available public database intended as a resource for research on the immune response to SARS-CoV-2. The sample metadata nearly always contained a de-identified subject ID, COVID-19 status, age in years and sex.

The germline V gene encodes CDR1 LGHDT and CDR2 YNNKEL (reference sequence). A distance of 23 bases separates the germline ends of V and J, which lose 5 bases and 4 bases respectively. From its cysteine to its phenylalanine, the CDR3 spans 17 amino acids. Only the CDR3 DNA stays, 51 bases, in frame from base 1. Results the study describes overall, beyond this receptor: How much clinical and demographic metadata was included differed by source and by participant, and the metadata was provided uncurated.

The immunoSEQ Assay, a bias-controlled multiplex PCR, was used to amplify TCRbeta CDR3 regions from genomic DNA. In the source study's methods: The number of nucleated cells in each sample was estimated by amplification of reference gene primers within the assay. Sequence reads were collapsed and filtered to measure the absolute abundance of every unique TCRbeta CDR3 rearrangement. For each sample, productive Simpson clonality was calculated as the square root of Simpson's diversity index over productive rearrangements. TCRdb mirrors the immuneACCESS table, restricted to in-frame sequences. Some clones are absent from its copies; in checked studies, under half trace to an unresolved V gene, and the reason for the others is unknown. V and J calls and clone size follow that table, whereas D and trimming were derived from the DNA. In all, the sample holds about 110,000 clones, and 60% to 85% of those were seen once. The top ten hold roughly 4% of the sample.

Whole blood was collected in K2EDTA tubes by collaborating institutions according to the institutions' own protocols. For TCRbeta analysis, collaborators shipped samples in one of three forms: frozen whole blood, isolated PBMCs, or DNA extracted from either of those sample types. On this clone itself: The antigen it binds to is not known. No base-level quality is on record; no much larger clone is a single base apart.

The TCR was taken from a man aged 65 to 85 with acute or convalescent COVID-19. This sequence uses TRBV3-1 (or the pseudogene TRBV3-2) and TRBJ1-2; possibly the D gene is TRBD1, per 5 matching bases. Sequencing was carried out using peripheral blood. The DNA sequence is as follows: TGTGCCAGCAGCGAAGCCTCGCCGGGACGGGAGGCCTATGGCTACACCTTC. This codes for CASSEASPGREAYGYTF.